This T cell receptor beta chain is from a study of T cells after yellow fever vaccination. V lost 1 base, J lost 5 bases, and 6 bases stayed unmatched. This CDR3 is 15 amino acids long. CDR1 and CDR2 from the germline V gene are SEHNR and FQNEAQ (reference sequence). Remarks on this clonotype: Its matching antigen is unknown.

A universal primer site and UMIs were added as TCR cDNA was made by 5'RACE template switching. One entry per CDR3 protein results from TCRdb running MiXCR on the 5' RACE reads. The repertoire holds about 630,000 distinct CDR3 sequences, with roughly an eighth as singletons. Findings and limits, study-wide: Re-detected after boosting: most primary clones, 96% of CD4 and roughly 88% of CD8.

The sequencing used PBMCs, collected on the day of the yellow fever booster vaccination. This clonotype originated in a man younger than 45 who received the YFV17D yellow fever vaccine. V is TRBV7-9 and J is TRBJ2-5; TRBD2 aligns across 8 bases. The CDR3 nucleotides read TGTGCCAGCAGCTTAGAACTAGCGGTCCAGGAGACCCAGTACTTC. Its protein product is CASSLELAVQETQYF.